This T cell receptor beta chain comes out of a study of cytomegalovirus exposure and HLA in healthy donors. Primers: 60 Vbeta forward and 13 Jbeta reverse. Authors' processing steps: Among the unique TCR beta chains that a later analysis counted, some 73 million in all, roughly 11 million were shared. Assay used: immunoSEQ multiplex PCR; TCRdb lists only in-frame clones, some missing. V, J and clone size were drawn from that table, and D and trimming were deduced from the DNA. The sample contains about 180,000 clones, roughly 80% of which appear only once. Regarding the study as a whole: Per a later analysis, roughly 17,000 TCR beta sequences showed association with HLA alleles at 0.05 false discovery rate. Reportedly, HLA-A and HLA-B alleles of most subjects were accurately predicted from TCR beta. There were some public TCRs occurring in many donors, but most TCR sequences were rare.

Comments on this clone: Its antigen is undetermined.

The ends were cut back, 2 bases at V and 1 base at J, with 9 bases in the middle. CDR3 size: 14 residues. Germline V gene sequence: CDR1 MGHRA, CDR2 YSYEKL. The chain is built from TRBV4-1 and TRBJ2-7; D is unresolved. The specimen sequenced was PBMCs. The TCR sequence derives from a man aged 40-49 years in good health and CMV-seronegative. The CDR3 DNA reads as TGCGCCAGCAGCCAAAACACACGTTCCTACGAGCAGTACTTC. Encoded protein: CASSQNTRSYEQYF.